Described below is a single T cell receptor (beta chain) sequence and its context. What it binds is not known. This sample is part of a study of cytomegalovirus exposure and HLA in healthy donors. Primers included in the PCR were 60 Vbeta and 13 Jbeta primers. Generated by immunoSEQ multiplex PCR, the TCRdb table keeps only in-frame clones and is missing some. Of approximately 68,000 clones listed, 75% are singletons. This CDR3 has 17 amino acids. The germline V gene encodes CDR1 KGHSH and CDR2 LQKENI. The junction had 13 bases not matched to a gene; V was cut back by 1 base and J by 9 bases. Notes on the study in general: In all likelihood, a cluster of highly shared sequence variants was a sequencing artifact. The authors listed some 150 TCR beta chains as cytomegalovirus-associated.

The specimen sequenced was PBMCs. The receptor was derived from a woman under 40 in good health and CMV-seropositive. The chain employs TRBV18 and TRBJ1-2; 11 bases line up with TRBD1. CDR3 region: CASSPRGQGDGSGSYTF. In DNA form, the CDR3 reads TGTGCCAGCTCACCACGGGGACAGGGGGACGGTTCCGGGAGCTACACCTTC.